This T cell receptor (beta chain) appears in the sequencing data of a study of CD4 T cells in relation to SARS-CoV-2 and coronaviruses. Study-wide background: The HLA restriction of the shared crossreactive spike epitopes was mapped.

Comment on this clone: What it binds is unknown.

Study outcomes and limitations: Monoreactive clones expanded significantly more to SARS-CoV-2 than crossreactive clones did.

Before the COVID-19 pandemic, during about 2011-2019, CD4+ T cells were taken from unexposed donors. Isolation of CD4+ T cells took place after nine to ten days in culture. TCRdb's copy holds only in-frame clones and misses some; the assay was immunoSEQ multiplex PCR. This table holds around 23,000 clones, 75% to 85% found once. Germline CDR1 MNHNY, CDR2 SVGAGI (reference sequence). J gave up 0 bases and V 6 bases, and 7 bases lay outside the gene matches. The CDR3 spans 15 residues. The sequencing sample was made of CD4+ T cells from PBMCs, cultured in vitro. This receptor was obtained from a human donor in good health. The V call is TRBV6-6, the J call TRBJ2-7; 8 bases line up with TRBD1. CDR3 region: CASSRRGTGSYEQYF. For the CDR3, the DNA is TGTGCCAGCAGCCGCCGTGGGACAGGCTCCTACGAGCAGTACTTC.